These 29 T cell receptor beta chains were sequenced from one sample in a study of T cell clonality in common variable immunodeficiency (dated by TCRdb to the mid-2010s). What these receptors recognize is not known. The full study reports these points: Fewer deletions and N-nucleotide insertions were reportedly observed in CVID TCRbeta sequences, and highly modified clones with 13 or more V deletions were reportedly absent from CVID TCRbeta sequences.

The library was built by means of the immunoSEQ multiplex PCR assay. In its TCRdb copy, this immuneACCESS table keeps in-frame sequences only and misses some clones. Where compared with another copy, unresolved V genes explain less than half of these, and the others have no known cause. The sample table gives about 15,000 clones. The ten largest clones take up approximately 5% of the sample. The sequenced sample was peripheral blood mononuclear cells. The origin of the receptors is a human donor with common variable immunodeficiency.

For this clone: The DNA ends 3 residues before the CDR3 does, and the rest of the CDR3 is filled in from the germline J gene. The chain recombines TRBV19 with TRBJ2-7; D may be TRBD1 (6 bases). Trimming pared 4 bases from V and 0 bases from J, leaving 13 bases between. The germline V gene encodes CDR1 LNHDA and CDR2 SQIVND (reference sequence). The CDR3 extends over 15 amino acids. The CDR3 here is CASSRGGQSSYEQYF. CDR3 DNA (partial): TGTGCCAGTAGTAGAGGCGGACAGAGCTCCTACGAG.

Concerning this clone itself: The CDR3 extends 3 residues past the end of the read, so its final part is completed from the germline J gene. The genes are TRBV13 and TRBJ2-2; 7 bases are shared with TRBD1. V lost 5 bases, J lost 6 bases, and 6 bases stayed unmatched. The CDR3 length is 14 residues. Germline CDR1 reads PRHDT; CDR2 reads FYEKMQ (reference sequence). Partial CDR3 DNA: TGTGCCAGCAGCACCGACAGGGTTGCCGGGGAG. It yields the protein CASSTDRVAGE. In full, the CDR3 is CASSTDRVAGELFF.

As for this clone: Read sequence stops 3 residues before the CDR3 end, and the germline J gene provides the missing end. The rearrangement uses TRBV20-1 and TRBJ2-7; 9 positions match TRBD2. The V gene end was trimmed by 1 base and the J gene end by 0 bases; junction bases not matched to a gene: 4. Germline assignment: CDR1 DFQATT and CDR2 SNEGSKA (reference sequence). The CDR3 spans 15 residues. CDR3 residues: CSARAPTSGSYEQYF. The CDR3 DNA, read in part, is TGCAGTGCTAGAGCCCCGACTAGCGGCTCCTACGAG.

Points on this clone: Read coverage stops 3 residues before the CDR3 terminus; the germline J gene supplies the remainder. The chain combines TRBV20-1 with TRBJ2-5, with a weak D call TRBD1 (5 bases). The CDR3 runs 12 residues. The germline gives CDR1 DFQATT, CDR2 SNEGSKA (reference sequence). With 5 bases removed from V and 5 bases from J, the gap between germline ends came to 12 bases. The DNA read from the CDR3 is TGCAGTGCTCGGGCCCCAGGGGAGACC. Amino acids: CSARAPGET. Given in full, the CDR3 is CSARAPGETQYF.

As for this clone: With the read ending 3 residues before the CDR3 end, the germline J gene is used to fill in that end. V gene TRBV7-3 combines with J gene TRBJ2-5; no clear D gene. In germline, CDR1 is SGHTA, CDR2 FQGTGA. V was trimmed by 2 bases and J by 2 bases, leaving 6 bases between them. The CDR3 has 13 residues. The covered CDR3 bases are TGTGCCAGCAGCTTAGGGCAACAAGAGACC. Translated: CASSLGQQET. The full CDR3 sequence reads CASSLGQQETQYF.

CDR3 amino acids: CASSFASGSADTQYF. Partial CDR3 DNA: TGTGCCAGTAGCTTCGCTAGCGGGAGCGCAGATACG. The chain joins TRBV19 to TRBJ2-3; 10 bases align to TRBD2. The sequenced fragment ends 3 residues before the CDR3 boundary, so the rest is inferred from the germline J gene. Germline-derived CDR1 and CDR2 are LNHDA and SQIVND (reference sequence). CDR3 length equals 15 residues. The V segment lost 6 bases and the J segment 4 bases; nucleotides outside the gene matches: 7.

As regards this clone: The DNA ends 3 residues before the CDR3 does, and the rest of the CDR3 is filled in from the germline J gene. The chain carries TRBV7-9 and TRBJ1-6, with 9 positions matching TRBD1. J gave up 8 bases and V 5 bases, and 7 bases lay outside the gene matches. The germline CDR1 and CDR2 sequences are SEHNR and FQNEAQ (reference sequence). This CDR3 comprises 15 residues. The sequenced CDR3 bases are TGTGCCAGCAGCCCGTGGGACAGGGAGGATTCACCC. Encoded protein: CASSPWDREDSP. The CDR3, in full, reads CASSPWDREDSPLHF.

In regard to this clone: The observed sequence ends 3 residues before the CDR3 terminus, with the missing tail filled in from the germline J gene. J is TRBJ2-7 and V is TRBV30, with TRBD1 matching 9 bases. Trimming cost V 4 bases and J 3 bases; bases outside gene matches: 4. Per the germline V gene, CDR1 is GTSNPN and CDR2 is SVGIG (reference sequence). This CDR3 contains 13 residues. The sequenced CDR3 bases are TGTGCCTGGATGGGACAGGGTCACTACGAG. Protein product: CAWMGQGHYE. Given in full, the CDR3 is CAWMGQGHYEQYF.

As for this clone: The CDR3 goes on 3 residues after the read ends, and that part is filled in from the germline J gene. The chain has TRBV12-3 or TRBV12-4 and TRBJ2-7; weak D call: TRBD1 (5 bases). Trimming took 6 bases from V and 0 from J, leaving 12 bases between them. The CDR3 sequence is 14 residues long. Partial CDR3 DNA: TGTGCCAGCAGCAAGACAGTGAGCTCCTACGAG. Amino acids: CASSKTVSSYE. The full-length CDR3 reads as CASSKTVSSYEQYF.

Of note for this clone: Read coverage stops 3 residues before the CDR3 terminus; the germline J gene supplies the remainder. V and J are TRBV19 and TRBJ1-5; D is possibly TRBD1 (6 bases). This CDR3 region has 15 residues. From germline, CDR1 is LNHDA and CDR2 SQIVND (reference sequence). V was shortened by 6 bases and J by 2 bases, with 14 bases between the two germline ends. The CDR3 loop is CASRSGAVGNQPQHF. CDR3 DNA (partial): TGTGCCAGTAGGTCAGGGGCAGTGGGCAATCAGCCC.

The DNA read from the CDR3 is TGCAGTGCTAGGCTGTATGACTTCGAG. Amino acid sequence: CSARLYDFE. The whole CDR3 reads CSARLYDFEQYF. The rearrangement links TRBV20-1 to TRBJ2-7; D ambiguous. The CDR3 is cut off 3 residues early in the read; its end comes from the germline J gene. Between the trimmed V and J ends, which lost 3 bases and 6 bases, there was a span of 12 bases. Germline V lookup: CDR1 DFQATT, CDR2 SNEGSKA (reference sequence). The CDR3 spans 12 residues.

This clone shows up as medium-sized by frequency. The CDR3 goes on 3 residues after the read ends, and that part is filled in from the germline J gene. The chain couples TRBV10-3 to TRBJ2-1; 7 bases map to TRBD1. CDR1 ENHRY and CDR2 SYGVKD come from the germline V gene. The CDR3 consists of 17 residues. The trim removed 2 bases at V and 1 base at J, leaving 8 bases unmatched. The CDR3 region is CAISEPNRGRSYNEQFF. The part of the CDR3 DNA that was read is TGTGCCATCAGTGAGCCGAACAGGGGCCGTTCCTACAATGAG.

Comments on this clone: The read gets to within 3 residues of the CDR3 end, and the germline J gene fills in the rest. V and J are TRBV18 and TRBJ1-6; D unresolved. V lost 2 bases, J lost 7 bases, and 9 bases lay in between. The CDR3 sequence is 14 residues long. Looked up from germline, CDR1 is KGHSH and CDR2 is LQKENI. The CDR3 here is CASSPGQENSPLHF. The CDR3 DNA, read in part, is TGTGCCAGCTCACCAGGGCAGGAGAATTCACCC.

A note on this clone: The CDR3 goes on 3 residues after the read ends, and that part is filled in from the germline J gene. The J gene is TRBJ1-2, the V gene TRBV7-9; D gene uncertain. This CDR3 spans 12 amino acids. CDR1 and CDR2 from the germline V gene are SEHNR and FQNEAQ (reference sequence). The CDR3 spells CASSLTARGYTF. CDR3 DNA (partial): TGTGCCAGCAGCTTAACCGCGCGCGGC.

With respect to this clone: The CDR3 is cut off 3 residues early in the read; its end comes from the germline J gene. The chain carries TRBV20-1 and TRBJ2-7; TRBD2 is a possible D gene (6 bases). The CDR3 is 13 residues long. The V end was cut by 3 bases, the J end by 6 bases, with 15 bases between. The germline V gene encodes CDR1 DFQATT and CDR2 SNEGSKA (reference sequence). The chain's CDR3 is CSASGGALAEQYF. CDR3 DNA, as far as it was read: TGCAGTGCTAGCGGAGGGGCACTAGCCGAG.

For this clone: The read gets to within 3 residues of the CDR3 end, and the germline J gene fills in the rest. The rearrangement links TRBV18 to TRBJ1-2; 11 nucleotides match TRBD1. The CDR3 contains 18 residues. Germline V gene data show CDR1 as KGHSH and CDR2 as LQKENI. V lost 2 bases, J lost 1 base, and 9 bases stayed unmatched. The CDR3 bases that were read are TGTGCCAGCTCACCAACAGGACAGGGGGCTATGGGTAACTATGGC. It codes for CASSPTGQGAMGNYG. The whole CDR3 sequence is CASSPTGQGAMGNYGYTF.

Worth noting for this clone: Read data end 3 residues before the CDR3 end; the end is taken from the germline J gene. The J gene is TRBJ2-1, the V gene TRBV20-1; possible D gene TRBD2, 6 bases. From germline, CDR1 is DFQATT and CDR2 SNEGSKA (reference sequence). The CDR3 has 15 amino acids. V dropped 5 bases and J dropped 0 bases, with 14 bases sitting between them. CDR3 DNA (partial): TGCAGTGCTGACCTCGGGGGTAGCTCCTACAATGAG. Protein: CSADLGGSSYNE. The full CDR3 sequence reads CSADLGGSSYNEQFF.

In the case of this clone: Read coverage stops 3 residues before the CDR3 terminus; the germline J gene supplies the remainder. The chain combines TRBV5-1 with TRBJ1-6; the match to TRBD1 covers 10 bases. This CDR3 contains 16 residues. The ends lost 0 bases at V and 8 bases at J; junction bases unmatched: 5. Germline CDR1 SGHRS, CDR2 YFSETQ. Partial CDR3 DNA: TGCGCCAGCAGCTTGGGACAGGGGGCAAATGATTCACCC. Translated: CASSLGQGANDSP. The whole CDR3 reads CASSLGQGANDSPLHF. Combining the CDR3 with reference TRBV5-1 and TRBJ1-6 gives the whole variable domain KAGVTQTPRYLIKTRGQQVTLSCSPISGHRSVSWYQQTPGQGLQFLFEYFSETQRNKGNFPGRFSGRQFSNSRSEMNVSTLELGDSALYLCASSLGQGANDSPLHFGNGTRLTVT.

On this clone: The observed sequence ends 3 residues before the CDR3 terminus, with the missing tail filled in from the germline J gene. The chain couples TRBV30 to TRBJ1-1, with D uncertain. This CDR3 is 12 amino acids long. V was trimmed by 0 bases and J by 2 bases, leaving 4 bases between them. Per the germline V gene, CDR1 is GTSNPN and CDR2 is SVGIG (reference sequence). CDR3 bases read: TGTGCCTGGAGTGTAACTAACACTGAA. Protein sequence: CAWSVTNTE. The entire CDR3 protein is CAWSVTNTEAFF.

About this clone itself: The read terminates 3 residues ahead of where the CDR3 ends, so the germline J gene completes it. V gene TRBV7-2 combines with J gene TRBJ1-4; D remains unclear. V was shortened by 5 bases and J by 7 bases, with 17 bases between the two germline ends. Germline CDR1 SGHTA, CDR2 FQGNSA. The CDR3 extends over 15 amino acids. CDR3 DNA, as far as it was read: TGTGCCAGCAGCGTCTCCGGGTTTCGGGGTGAAAAA. It codes for CASSVSGFRGEK. Given in full, the CDR3 is CASSVSGFRGEKLFF.

A word on this clone: Read coverage stops 3 residues before the CDR3 terminus; the germline J gene supplies the remainder. This chain connects TRBV30 to TRBJ1-6; no clear D gene. The V gene lost 7 bases and the J gene lost 6 bases, with 13 bases spanning the gap. There are 13 residues in the CDR3. Germline-derived CDR1 and CDR2 are GTSNPN and SVGIG (reference sequence). CDR3 DNA, as far as it was read: TGTGCCTTGACGGGTACTGGTAATTCACCC. Protein: CALTGTGNSP. From start to end, the CDR3 is CALTGTGNSPLHF.

Comments on this clone: The CDR3 end lies 3 residues beyond the end of the read and is filled in from the germline J gene. This chain connects TRBV5-6 to TRBJ2-5, with 7 bases lining up with TRBD1. V shed 3 bases and J 1 base; nucleotides not matched to a gene: 6. The CDR3 has 15 residues. Germline CDR1 is SGHDT and CDR2 is YYEEEE. This CDR3 reads CASSSERQGQETQYF. CDR3 DNA, as far as it was read: TGTGCCAGCAGCTCCGAACGACAGGGCCAAGAGACC.

Concerning this clone: Coverage ceases 3 residues before the CDR3 finishes, and the germline J gene fills in the end. This chain joins TRBV29-1 and TRBJ2-7; 9 bases are a match to TRBD1. Germline CDR1 and CDR2: SQVTM and ANQGSEA. The CDR3 length is 13 residues. J gave up 3 bases and V 4 bases, and 4 bases lay outside the gene matches. The CDR3 loop reads CSVVVDRGYEQYF. Partial CDR3 DNA: TGCAGCGTTGTCGTGGACAGGGGCTACGAG.

A word on this clone: The CDR3 goes on 3 residues after the read ends, and that part is filled in from the germline J gene. The chain combines TRBV29-1 with TRBJ1-1; 10 bases fit TRBD1. The V gene end was trimmed by 3 bases and the J gene end by 4 bases; junction bases not matched to a gene: 5. CDR1 is SQVTM and CDR2 is ANQGSEA in the germline V gene. The CDR3 length is 14 residues. The DNA read from the CDR3 is TGCAGCGTTGATGTTAGGACAGGGGGCACTGAA. This codes for CSVDVRTGGTE. The entire CDR3 is CSVDVRTGGTEAFF.

On this clone itself: The observed sequence ends 3 residues before the CDR3 terminus, with the missing tail filled in from the germline J gene. The rearrangement joins TRBV5-6 to TRBJ2-3; TRBD2 aligns across 8 bases. The germline CDR1 and CDR2 sequences are SGHDT and YYEEEE. The CDR3 contains 14 residues. With V trimmed by 1 base and J by 4 bases, 2 bases remained unmatched. Partial CDR3 DNA: TGTGCCAGCAGCTTGTCAGCGGGAGCAGATACG. This encodes CASSLSAGADT. The entire CDR3 reads CASSLSAGADTQYF.

With respect to this clone: The sequenced fragment ends 3 residues before the CDR3 boundary, so the rest is inferred from the germline J gene. This chain connects TRBV2 to TRBJ2-7, with a weak D call TRBD1 (6 bases). Trimming took off 1 base at V and 4 bases at J, with 11 bases between the two ends. In germline, CDR1 is SNHLY, CDR2 FYNNEI. The CDR3 consists of 14 residues. This chain's CDR3 is CASSEGGLRYEQYF. The sequenced CDR3 bases are TGTGCCAGCAGTGAAGGGGGGCTTCGATACGAG. Looking up the rest from reference TRBV2 and TRBJ2-7 gives the full variable domain: EPEVTQTPSHQVTQMGQEVILRCVPISNHLYFYWYRQILGQKVEFLVSFYNNEISEKSEIFDDQFSVERPDGSNFTLKIRSTKLEDSAMYFCASSEGGLRYEQYFGPGTRLTVT.

On this clone: The read gets to within 3 residues of the CDR3 end, and the germline J gene fills in the rest. J is TRBJ2-7 and V is TRBV30; 7 bases fit TRBD2. Per the germline V gene, CDR1 is GTSNPN and CDR2 is SVGIG (reference sequence). This CDR3 is 11 amino acids long. J lost 6 bases, V lost 2 bases, and 1 base had no gene match. The CDR3 bases that were read are TGTGCCTGGAGTTGGGGGGGCGAG. It translates to CAWSWGGE. The CDR3 reads in full as CAWSWGGEQYF.

For this clone: The read comes to an end 3 residues before the CDR3 does, leaving the germline J gene to fill in the end. The chain is built from TRBV7-3 and TRBJ1-5; 9 nucleotides agree with TRBD1. Germline lookup yields CDR1 SGHTA and CDR2 FQGTGA. This CDR3 comprises 16 residues. Trimming cost V 0 bases and J 7 bases; bases outside gene matches: 7. The sequenced CDR3 bases are TGTGCCAGCAGCTTAACGTTGACAGGGGGAGGACAGCCC. Amino acid sequence: CASSLTLTGGGQP. The full CDR3 is CASSLTLTGGGQPQHF.

As concerns this clone: The junction departs from germline at one end; a sequencing error may be responsible. The sequenced fragment ends 3 residues before the CDR3 boundary, so the rest is inferred from the germline J gene. This chain links TRBV30 with TRBJ2-3; tentative D call: TRBD2 (5 bases). The CDR3 extends over 13 amino acids. Germline CDR1 reads GTSNPN; CDR2 reads SVGIG (reference sequence). CDR3 DNA, as far as it was read: TGTGCCTGGAGTGGGGCTAGCAGAGATACG. This codes for CAWSGASRDT. The full CDR3 reads CAWSGASRDTQYF.